This T cell receptor (beta chain) comes out of a study of cytotoxic CD8 clonotypes in ibrutinib-treated CLL. Deep sequencing aimed at 1 in 200,000 to 1 in 1 million T cells' resolution. TCRdb's table, derived via immunoSEQ multiplex PCR, lists solely in-frame clones and lacks some. The sample holds about 300,000 clones, 70% to 80% seen once. This CDR3 spans 17 amino acids. V was clipped by 1 base and J by 4 bases; unmatched bases: 12. Germline values: CDR1 LGHNT, CDR2 FRNRAP. This chain connects TRBV12-5 to TRBJ1-2; TRBD1 matches at 7 bases. Sample: PBMCs, taken at disease progression, from a patient treated with ibrutinib. The sequence was collected from a human donor with chronic lymphocytic leukemia. The CDR3 reads CASGLGFRQGGGYGYTF. The CDR3 DNA sequence: TGTGCTAGTGGTTTGGGTTTCAGACAGGGCGGTGGCTATGGCTACACCTTC.